Below are 20 T cell receptor beta chains sequenced from a single sample in a study of blood T cell repertoires in COVID-19. TCRdb's copy holds only in-frame clones and misses some; the assay was immunoSEQ multiplex PCR. The table has 150,000 to 200,000 clones, 84% seen once. Sequenced material: peripheral blood. These receptors were collected from a human donor with acute or convalescent COVID-19. The donor label of this sample is uncertain.

The J gene is TRBJ2-3, the V gene TRBV13, with 8 bases lining up with TRBD2. CDR3 length equals 16 residues. Trimming at V came to 0 bases and at J to 2 bases, leaving 4 bases not matched to a gene. Germline V lookup: CDR1 PRHDT, CDR2 FYEKMQ (reference sequence). CDR3 sequence: CASSLGVAGNTDTQYF. The CDR3 coding sequence is TGTGCCAGCAGCTTAGGAGTAGCGGGGAACACAGATACGCAGTATTTT. The complete variable domain, with remaining parts taken from reference TRBV13 and TRBJ2-3, reads AAGVIQSPRHLIKEKRETATLKCYPIPRHDTVYWYQQGPGQDPQFLISFYEKMQSDKGSIPDRFSAQQFSDYHSELNMSSLELGDSALYFCASSLGVAGNTDTQYFGPGTRLTVL.

J is TRBJ2-7 and V is TRBV27, with 7 bases matching TRBD1. This CDR3 is 16 amino acids long. CDR1 and CDR2 (germline): MNHEY, SMNVEV (reference sequence). V dropped 6 bases and J dropped 1; count of bases not matched to a gene: 12. The CDR3 sequence: CASRQDRLAGSYEQYF. CDR3 nucleotide sequence: TGTGCCAGCAGACAGGACAGGTTGGCCGGATCCTACGAGCAGTACTTC.

The CDR3 region is CSASIPPGEQYF. The CDR3 DNA reads as TGCAGTGCTAGTATACCTCCGGGCGAGCAGTACTTC. The V gene is TRBV20-1, the J gene TRBJ2-7; D is uncertain. V was clipped by 3 bases and J by 6 bases, with 12 bases between them. The V gene's germline CDR1 is DFQATT and CDR2 SNEGSKA (reference sequence). This CDR3 is 12 amino acids long.

The V call is TRBV18, the J call TRBJ2-7, with TRBD2 as a possible D gene (6 bases). The CDR3 loop spans 13 amino acids. CDR1 is KGHSH and CDR2 is LQKENI in the germline V gene. Trimming cost V 3 bases and J 3 bases, with 9 bases left between them. The CDR3 DNA reads as TGTGCCAGCTCACCGGACGGGAGCTACGAGCAGTACTTC. Protein product: CASSPDGSYEQYF.

The chain carries TRBV5-5 and TRBJ1-2; 7 bases fit TRBD1. Germline V lookup: CDR1 SGHKS, CDR2 YYEKEE (reference sequence). The junction had 8 bases not matched to a gene; V was cut back by 4 bases and J by 2 bases. The length of the CDR3 is 15 residues. CDR3 DNA sequence: TGTGCCAGCAGCCCCTCACCGACAGGGAACTATGGCTACACCTTC. This gives the protein CASSPSPTGNYGYTF.

The CDR3 coding sequence is TGTGCCAGCAGCGGCCCCGATGAAAAACTGTTTTTT. Protein: CASSGPDEKLFF. This chain uses TRBV7-9 with TRBJ1-4; D unclear. This CDR3 contains 12 residues. Germline assignment: CDR1 SEHNR and CDR2 FQNEAQ (reference sequence). Trimming removed 5 bases from V and 6 bases from J, with 7 bases in between.

The rearrangement links TRBV7-2 to TRBJ1-3, with 9 nucleotides matching TRBD1. The V gene's germline CDR1 is SGHTA and CDR2 FQGNSA. The CDR3 totals 15 residues. J gave up 2 bases and V 1 base, and 0 bases lay outside the gene matches. The CDR3 protein is CASSLDRGPGNTIYF. In DNA form, the CDR3 reads TGTGCCAGCAGCTTAGACAGGGGGCCTGGAAACACCATATATTTT.

The chain carries TRBV3-1 (or the pseudogene TRBV3-2) and TRBJ2-7; possibly TRBD1 for D (6 bases). V lost 4 bases, J lost 3 bases, and 13 bases lay in between. CDR1 LGHDT and CDR2 YNNKEL come from the germline V gene (reference sequence). The CDR3 length is 14 residues. The CDR3 spells CASSRQAGYYEQYF. CDR3 DNA: TGTGCCAGCAGCCGACAGGCAGGTTACTACGAGCAGTACTTC.

The chain couples TRBV2 to TRBJ2-1, with 8 bases aligning to TRBD1. Germline CDR1 reads SNHLY; CDR2 reads FYNNEI. The CDR3 is 13 residues long. V was pared by 6 bases and J by 7 bases, with 5 bases of the junction left unmatched. The DNA of the CDR3 is TGTGCCAGCAGAGGGACAGGTACGAATGAGCAGTTCTTC. This codes for CASRGTGTNEQFF.

This chain uses TRBV5-8 with TRBJ1-5; D remains ambiguous. The CDR3 has 15 residues. Germline-derived CDR1 and CDR2 are SGHTS and YDEGEE. V was pared by 0 bases and J by 9 bases, with 16 bases between. The CDR3 DNA is TGTGCCAGCAGCTTGGCCGAGGGTCCGCAAGGGCCCCAGCATTTT. It specifies CASSLAEGPQGPQHF.

This clone was recorded only once. This chain uses TRBV11-1 with TRBJ2-5; 11 nucleotides match TRBD2. Germline lookup yields CDR1 SGHAT and CDR2 FQDESV (reference sequence). This CDR3 spans 16 amino acids. V dropped 3 bases and J dropped 4; count of bases not matched to a gene: 7. The CDR3 loop is CASSFRGTSGRETQYF. CDR3 bases: TGTGCCAGCAGCTTTCGGGGGACTAGCGGTAGAGAGACCCAGTACTTC.

This clone was observed a single time. The chain couples TRBV2 to TRBJ1-1; a possible D gene is TRBD1 (5 bases). V lost 8 bases to trimming and J lost 2 bases, with 15 bases between them. CDR1 is SNHLY, CDR2 FYNNEI, per germline. The CDR3 runs to 14 residues. DNA of the CDR3: TGTGCCAGCTCGGCCCGCGGGACTAACACTGAAGCTTTCTTT. Its translation is CASSARGTNTEAFF.

The CDR3 DNA reads as TGTGCCAGCAGCTCAGGGCAGGGCGCTTCCCTTTACAGACACAATGAGCAGTTCTTC. It translates to CASSSGQGASLYRHNEQFF. The chain recombines TRBV5-8 with TRBJ2-1, with D possibly being TRBD1 (5 bases). CDR3 length: 19 residues. Trimming took off 3 bases at V and 5 bases at J, with 27 bases between the two ends. Germline CDR1 and CDR2: SGHTS and YDEGEE.

This rearrangement joins TRBV18 to TRBJ1-5; D is undetermined. The CDR3 is 14 residues long. The V end was cut by 0 bases, the J end by 5 bases, with 8 bases between. Germline V CDR1 and CDR2: KGHSH, LQKENI. Written as DNA, the CDR3 is TGTGCCAGCTCACCACCGGGAGGCCATCAGCCCCAGCATTTT. The encoded protein is CASSPPGGHQPQHF. Full variable domain (outside the CDR3, taken from reference TRBV18 and TRBJ1-5): NAGVMQNPRHLVRRRGQEARLRCSPMKGHSHVYWYRQLPEEGLKFMVYLQKENIIDESGMPKERFSAEFPKEGPSILRIQQVVRGDSAAYFCASSPPGGHQPQHFGDGTRLSIL.

V is TRBV11-3 and J is TRBJ2-7; 9 bases agree with TRBD1. The CDR3 spans 14 residues. Germline CDR1 SGHNT, CDR2 YENEEA. V shed 5 bases and J 7 bases; nucleotides not matched to a gene: 9. CDR3 in DNA: TGTGCCAGCAGCCGGGACAGGGTATCTACAGAGCAGTACTTC. Protein sequence: CASSRDRVSTEQYF.

V usage is TRBV5-1 and J usage is TRBJ2-3; maybe TRBD2 (7 bases). CDR3 length: 15 residues. Trimming cost V 2 bases and J 3 bases, with 13 bases left between them. CDR1 is SGHRS and CDR2 is YFSETQ in the germline V gene. The CDR3 is CASSFGGGGTDTQYF. The CDR3 DNA sequence: TGCGCCAGCAGCTTTGGCGGGGGCGGAACAGATACGCAGTATTTT.

The rearrangement links TRBV6-6 to TRBJ1-1, with D uncertain. Trimming pared 6 bases from V and 1 base from J, leaving 15 bases between. From germline, CDR1 is MNHNY and CDR2 SVGAGI (reference sequence). The CDR3 contains 15 residues. CDR3 protein: CASSRLTDKNTEAFF. The CDR3 region has the DNA TGTGCCAGCAGCCGACTCACTGACAAGAACACTGAAGCTTTCTTT.

The chain links TRBV11-3 to TRBJ2-1; 9 nucleotides line up with TRBD2. Germline V lookup: CDR1 SGHNT, CDR2 YENEEA. Losses at the gene ends were 3 bases for V and 4 bases for J; bases not matched to a gene: 4. This CDR3 contains 15 residues. CDR3 in amino acids: CASSLREGRYNEQFF. CDR3 nucleotide sequence: TGTGCCAGCAGCTTGCGGGAGGGCCGGTACAATGAGCAGTTCTTC.

J is TRBJ1-2 and V is TRBV11-2; D is undetermined. The CDR3 is 12 amino acids. Trimming shortened V by 7 bases and J by 0 bases, and 6 bases separated the two germline ends. Germline V gene sequence: CDR1 SGHAT, CDR2 FQNNGV. The CDR3 bases are TGTGCCAGCACCCCGGCTAACTATGGCTACACCTTC. Its translation is CASTPANYGYTF.

The chain has TRBV28 and TRBJ1-5; no reliable D call. Trimming removed 3 bases from V and 6 bases from J, with 12 bases in between. The CDR3 has 14 amino acids. Germline V lookup: CDR1 MDHEN, CDR2 SYDVKM. In nucleotides, the CDR3 is TGTGCCAGCAGTTTGAGCGGGGTGAGTCAGCCCCAGCATTTT. It is translated as CASSLSGVSQPQHF.